Following are 27 T cell receptor beta chains from one sample sequenced in a study of blood T cell repertoires in COVID-19. Sequencing was performed with immunoSEQ multiplex PCR; in TCRdb, only in-frame clones are kept and a portion is missing. Altogether approximately 300,000 clones are present, over 85% being singletons, with the ten largest covering approximately 1.8%. Sequenced: peripheral blood. The receptors were gathered from a woman in her 30s with COVID-19, enrolled during active disease.

The V and J genes are TRBV7-2 and TRBJ1-1, with TRBD1 as a possible D gene (6 bases). The germline V and J ends were trimmed by 3 bases and 0 bases, with 8 bases remaining between them. Germline V gives CDR1 SGHTA, CDR2 FQGNSA. This CDR3 has 14 residues. The CDR3 loop is CASSFDRMNTEAFF. In nucleotides, the CDR3 is TGTGCCAGCAGCTTTGACAGGATGAACACTGAAGCTTTCTTT.

The chain recombines TRBV6-1 with TRBJ1-6, with D possibly being TRBD1 (5 bases). The germline V gene has CDR1 MNHNS and CDR2 SASEGT. This CDR3 comprises 13 residues. The germline V and J ends were trimmed by 3 bases and 9 bases, with 9 bases remaining between them. The CDR3 sequence is CASSETEASPLHF. The CDR3, as DNA: TGTGCCAGCAGTGAGACAGAAGCTTCACCCCTCCACTTT.

This clone was recorded once. The chain employs TRBV13 and TRBJ1-1; perhaps TRBD1 as D (5 bases). Per germline, CDR1 PRHDT and CDR2 FYEKMQ (reference sequence). The CDR3 has 14 amino acids. Trimming stripped 5 bases from V and 0 bases from J, with 10 bases between. The CDR3 region is CASSKDRLNTEAFF. Written as DNA, the CDR3 is TGTGCCAGCAGCAAAGACAGACTGAACACTGAAGCTTTCTTT.

V is TRBV2 and J is TRBJ1-5; 8 bases match TRBD1. V shed 6 bases and J 0 bases; nucleotides not matched to a gene: 4. The germline V gene has CDR1 SNHLY and CDR2 FYNNEI. The CDR3 covers 15 residues. The DNA for the CDR3 is TGTGCCAGCAGCCCACAGGGGGTTAGCAATCAGCCCCAGCATTTT. Residues: CASSPQGVSNQPQHF.

CDR3 in DNA: TGCGCCAGCAGCCACGGAGGCGGCAATCAGCCCCAGCATTTT. It translates to CASSHGGGNQPQHF. V and J are TRBV4-1 and TRBJ1-5, with D unclear. Germline assignment: CDR1 MGHRA and CDR2 YSYEKL. The CDR3 loop spans 14 amino acids. V lost 3 bases and J lost 2, with 8 bases in between.

The rearrangement links TRBV6-1 to TRBJ2-7; D is unresolved. CDR1 and CDR2 (germline): MNHNS, SASEGT. CDR3 size: 13 residues. Trimming cost V 1 base and J 4 bases, with 8 bases left between them. CDR3: CASSEETRYEQYV. The DNA of the CDR3 is TGTGCCAGCAGTGAAGAGACACGTTACGAGCAGTACGTC.

CDR3 in amino acids: CASSEGQTGYGYTF. The CDR3 DNA reads as TGTGCCAGCAGTGAAGGCCAAACCGGCTATGGCTACACCTTC. V and J are TRBV2 and TRBJ1-2; D is unresolved. V lost 1 base, J lost 4 bases, and 10 bases lay in between. Per the germline V gene, CDR1 is SNHLY and CDR2 is FYNNEI. This CDR3 is built from 14 residues. Drawing the rest from reference TRBV2 and TRBJ1-2, the complete variable domain is EPEVTQTPSHQVTQMGQEVILRCVPISNHLYFYWYRQILGQKVEFLVSFYNNEISEKSEIFDDQFSVERPDGSNFTLKIRSTKLEDSAMYFCASSEGQTGYGYTFGSGTRLTVV.

The chain is built from TRBV4-3 and TRBJ2-7, with 8 bases matching TRBD1. CDR3 length: 17 residues. Trimming removed 2 bases from V and 6 bases from J; junction bases left unmatched: 15. Germline-derived CDR1 and CDR2 are LGHNA and YSLEER. This chain's CDR3 is CASSQKIAATGGGEQYF. CDR3 DNA sequence: TGCGCCAGCAGCCAAAAGATCGCTGCAACAGGGGGAGGCGAGCAGTACTTC.

This clone occurred once. The chain couples TRBV11-2 to TRBJ1-1; D remains unclear. Trimming left V 0 bases short and J 3 bases short, with 8 bases between. The CDR3 extends over 14 amino acids. Germline CDR1 SGHAT, CDR2 FQNNGV. CDR3 amino acids: CASSLDGQYTEAFF. The CDR3 nucleotides read TGTGCCAGCAGCTTAGATGGGCAGTACACTGAAGCTTTCTTT.

The chain recombines TRBV7-9 with TRBJ1-2; 9 bases are shared with TRBD1. V was pared by 1 base and J by 7 bases, with 7 bases of the junction left unmatched. CDR3 length equals 15 residues. CDR1 and CDR2 (germline): SEHNR, FQNEAQ (reference sequence). The CDR3 loop is CASSLVPGQGSGYTF. The CDR3 DNA reads as TGTGCCAGCAGCTTAGTTCCGGGACAGGGCTCTGGCTACACCTTC.

V is TRBV28 and J is TRBJ1-1; TRBD1 agrees at 8 bases. This CDR3 spans 15 amino acids. Germline trimming cut 8 bases from V and 6 bases from J; bases unmatched to any gene: 14. The germline CDR1 and CDR2 sequences are MDHEN and SYDVKM. CDR3 DNA sequence: TGTGCCAGCTGGCCCTCCAGGGGGCGCTGGCCTGAAGCTTTCTTT. Residues: CASWPSRGRWPEAFF.

The chain couples TRBV18 to TRBJ2-1; 12 nucleotides line up with TRBD2. This CDR3 comprises 17 residues. Germline CDR1 reads KGHSH; CDR2 reads LQKENI. The V and J ends lost 0 bases and 0 bases, in that order; junction bases with no gene match: 0. CDR3 sequence: CASSPPGLAGSYNEQFF. The CDR3, as DNA: TGTGCCAGCTCACCACCGGGACTAGCGGGCTCCTACAATGAGCAGTTCTTC. Complete variable domain (other parts from reference TRBV18 and TRBJ2-1): NAGVMQNPRHLVRRRGQEARLRCSPMKGHSHVYWYRQLPEEGLKFMVYLQKENIIDESGMPKERFSAEFPKEGPSILRIQQVVRGDSAAYFCASSPPGLAGSYNEQFFGPGTRLTVL.

The gene calls are TRBV5-1 and TRBJ2-2; tentative D call: TRBD1 (6 bases). This CDR3 contains 16 residues. From germline, CDR1 is SGHRS and CDR2 YFSETQ. The V end was cut by 1 base, the J end by 3 bases, with 13 bases between. The CDR3 here is CASSLSRQDHTGELFF. The CDR3 nucleotides read TGCGCCAGCAGCTTGTCGAGACAGGACCACACCGGGGAGCTGTTTTTT.

This chain links TRBV19 with TRBJ1-1, with a weak D call TRBD1 (5 bases). With 1 base removed from V and 7 bases from J, the gap between germline ends came to 13 bases. Germline V CDR1 and CDR2: LNHDA, SQIVND (reference sequence). The length of the CDR3 is 14 residues. As DNA, the CDR3 is TGTGCCAGTAGTATAGTAGCAGGGAGGGTTGAAGCTTTCTTT. It specifies CASSIVAGRVEAFF. Full variable domain (remainder filled in from reference TRBV19 and TRBJ1-1): DGGITQSPKYLFRKEGQNVTLSCEQNLNHDAMYWYRQDPGQGLRLIYYSQIVNDFQKGDIAEGYSVSREKKESFPLTVTSAQKNPTAFYLCASSIVAGRVEAFFGQGTRLTVV.

The V call is TRBV5-4, the J call TRBJ1-1; D may be TRBD1 (6 bases). The CDR3 contains 17 residues. Trimming removed 0 bases at V and 4 bases at J, with 19 bases between. Per the germline V gene, CDR1 is SGHNT and CDR2 is YYREEE (reference sequence). The CDR3 sequence is CASSLGGQQGWGTEAFF. CDR3 bases: TGTGCCAGCAGCTTGGGTGGGCAACAGGGTTGGGGCACTGAAGCTTTCTTT.

V and J are TRBV30 and TRBJ2-7, with a tentative D call TRBD1 (6 bases). The CDR3 is 15 residues long. Per the germline V gene, CDR1 is GTSNPN and CDR2 is SVGIG (reference sequence). The V and J ends lost 1 base and 3 bases respectively, with 16 bases between them. The CDR3 loop reads CAWSALDRSNYEQYF. In DNA, the CDR3 is TGTGCCTGGAGTGCGTTAGACAGGAGCAACTACGAGCAGTACTTC.

The chain recombines TRBV30 with TRBJ1-5; D is ambiguous. The V gene lost 3 bases and the J gene lost 7 bases, with 19 bases spanning the gap. The CDR3 length is 15 residues. Germline CDR1 GTSNPN, CDR2 SVGIG (reference sequence). The CDR3 coding sequence is TGTGCCTGGAGCGTTGGGAGCCCTCTAAGACAGCCCCAGCATTTT. Amino acid sequence: CAWSVGSPLRQPQHF.

The sample holds one count of this clone. One base separates it from a far larger clone, so it is likely a read error. V usage is TRBV6-2 or TRBV6-3 and J usage is TRBJ1-1; 8 bases are a match to TRBD1. Germline CDR1 is MNHEY and CDR2 is SVGEGT. This CDR3 comprises 13 residues. Trimming at V came to 6 bases and at J to 5 bases, leaving 5 bases not matched to a gene. This CDR3 reads CASSRDRMTEAFF. DNA for the CDR3: TGTGCCAGCAGCCGGGACAGGATGACTGAAGCTTTCTTT.

The rearrangement joins TRBV4-3 to TRBJ1-2, with a tentative D call TRBD1 (5 bases). The germline V gene encodes CDR1 LGHNA and CDR2 YSLEER. The CDR3 runs to 14 residues. V was clipped by 3 bases and J by 4 bases, with 12 bases between them. The CDR3 protein is CASSQSQGPYGYTF. The CDR3 DNA reads TGCGCCAGCAGCCAGAGTCAGGGTCCCTATGGCTACACCTTC.

The rearrangement links TRBV7-2 to TRBJ1-1, with D maybe TRBD1 (5 bases). The CDR3 contains 14 residues. Trimming took off 1 base at V and 0 bases at J, with 6 bases between the two ends. CDR1 is SGHTA and CDR2 is FQGNSA in the germline V gene. The DNA for the CDR3 is TGTGCCAGCAGCTTAGGACAGCTGAACACTGAAGCTTTCTTT. Amino acids: CASSLGQLNTEAFF.

Remarks on this clone: Different DNA sequences within this sample yield the same CDR3. V gene TRBV9 combines with J gene TRBJ1-5; D gene uncertain. There are 14 residues in the CDR3. Germline loops: CDR1 SGDLS, CDR2 YYNGEE. Trimming left V 5 bases short and J 1 base short, with 10 bases between. In DNA form, the CDR3 reads TGTGCCAGCAGTGCTGGAGTAAGCAATCAGCCCCAGCATTTT. Residues: CASSAGVSNQPQHF.

This CDR3 reads CASSLGGRGSNQPQHF. The DNA for the CDR3 is TGTGCCAGCAGTTTAGGTGGACGGGGTAGCAATCAGCCCCAGCATTTT. The V call is TRBV28, the J call TRBJ1-5; no firm D call. V was shortened by 2 bases and J by 0 bases, with 11 bases between the two germline ends. The CDR3 consists of 16 residues. Looked up from germline, CDR1 is MDHEN and CDR2 is SYDVKM. Full variable domain (rest looked up from reference TRBV28 and TRBJ1-5): DVKVTQSSRYLVKRTGEKVFLECVQDMDHENMFWYRQDPGLGLRLIYFSYDVKMKEKGDIPEGYSVSREKKERFSLILESASTNQTSMYLCASSLGGRGSNQPQHFGDGTRLSIL.

This chain connects TRBV7-8 to TRBJ2-5; 7 nucleotides line up with TRBD2. J gave up 5 bases and V 4 bases, and 7 bases lay outside the gene matches. CDR3 length equals 14 residues. The germline V gene has CDR1 SGHVS and CDR2 FQNEAQ. The CDR3 reads CASSSPRGGETQYF. CDR3 coding DNA: TGTGCCAGCAGCTCCCCTCGGGGAGGGGAGACCCAGTACTTC. Based on the CDR3 plus reference TRBV7-8 and TRBJ2-5, the full variable domain is GAGVSQSPRYKVAKRGQDVALRCDPISGHVSLFWYQQALGQGPEFLTYFQNEAQLDKSGLPSDRFFAERPEGSVSTLKIQRTQQEDSAVYLCASSSPRGGETQYFGPGTRLLVL.

This sequence joins TRBV7-9 and TRBJ2-3, with D possibly being TRBD2 (5 bases). Between the trimmed V and J ends, which lost 1 base and 2 bases, there was a span of 13 bases. This CDR3 contains 16 residues. Germline-derived CDR1 and CDR2 are SEHNR and FQNEAQ (reference sequence). DNA of the CDR3: TGTGCCAGCAGCTTAGAAGGAGGTCGTTCCACAGATACGCAGTATTTT. It translates to CASSLEGGRSTDTQYF.

A remark on this clone: In the same sample, other DNA sequences code for this CDR3. J is TRBJ1-1 and V is TRBV19; possible D gene TRBD1, 6 bases. CDR1 LNHDA and CDR2 SQIVND come from the germline V gene (reference sequence). The CDR3 sequence is 12 residues long. The ends were cut back, 6 bases at V and 4 bases at J, with 9 bases in the middle. CDR3 protein: CASSRGGTEAFF. CDR3 DNA sequence: TGTGCCAGTAGCCGAGGGGGCACTGAAGCTTTCTTT.

The chain carries TRBV6-5 and TRBJ1-3; D unclear. CDR1 and CDR2 (germline): MNHEY, SVGAGI. V was clipped by 0 bases and J by 1 base, with 4 bases between them. The CDR3 contains 14 residues. The CDR3 DNA follows: TGTGCCAGCAGTTACTCCCTATCTGGAAACACCATATATTTT. Its translation is CASSYSLSGNTIYF.

On this clone itself: Different DNA sequences within this sample yield the same CDR3. Written as DNA, the CDR3 is TGTGCCAGCAGTTTATCCGGGGTAGGCACTGAAGCTTTCTTT. Encoded protein: CASSLSGVGTEAFF. The chain employs TRBV27 and TRBJ1-1; D is unclear. The CDR3 has 14 residues. CDR1 is MNHEY and CDR2 is SMNVEV in the germline V gene (reference sequence). Trimming shortened V by 0 bases and J by 4 bases, and 9 bases separated the two germline ends.